The source of this T cell receptor beta chain is a study of beta chain features in type 1 diabetes. As for the study in general: Patients shared similar age, gender and cell yields with healthy donors.

Findings and caveats of the study: When cDNA is sequenced, cells with high TCR expression could be over-represented. Type 1 diabetes patients showed fewer insertions and more deletions at VDJ junctions. Shorter TCRB CDR3s, moderately but significantly so, marked every one of the four CD4+ subsets in Type 1 diabetes patients.

With regard to this clone: Its antigen is unknown.

Expressed TCRB transcripts were sequenced because the entire RNA isolate underwent reverse transcription. Sequenced by immunoSEQ multiplex PCR; TCRdb stores in-frame clones only, minus some. Of 400,000 to 500,000 clones listed, more than 11% are singletons. CDR3 size: 17 residues. This receptor was obtained from a man aged 25 to 40 in good health. This chain joins TRBV21-1 and TRBJ2-5; the DNA was not used to check the table's D call, TRBD1. TRBV21-1 is listed as a pseudogene. The sequencing input was naive CD4+ T cells from blood. This CDR3 is CASSTDRTNVGQETQYF. CDR3 DNA sequence: TGTGCCAGCAGCACGGACAGGACCAACGTGGGGCAAGAGACCCAGTACTTC.